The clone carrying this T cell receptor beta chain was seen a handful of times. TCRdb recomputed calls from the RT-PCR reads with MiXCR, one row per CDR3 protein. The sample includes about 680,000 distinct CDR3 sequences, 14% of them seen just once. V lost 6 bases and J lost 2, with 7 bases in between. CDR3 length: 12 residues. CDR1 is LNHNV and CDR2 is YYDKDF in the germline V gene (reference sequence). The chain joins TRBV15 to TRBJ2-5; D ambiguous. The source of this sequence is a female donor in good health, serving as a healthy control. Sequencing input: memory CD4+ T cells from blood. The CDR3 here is CATRGLQETQYF. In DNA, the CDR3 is TGTGCCACCAGAGGGTTGCAAGAGACCCAGTACTTC.